The 30 T cell receptor beta chains below were found in one sample sequenced in a study of T cells in localized non-small cell lung cancer. Some clones are missing from TCRdb's copy, which holds only in-frame ones; the method was immunoSEQ multiplex PCR. The table has some 20,000 clones, approximately 80% seen once. This specimen was peripheral blood, taken before any cancer treatment. These receptors were collected from a man aged 40 to 70 with stage I lung adenocarcinoma.

This sequence joins TRBV28 and TRBJ2-1, with D perhaps TRBD2 (6 bases). This CDR3 contains 16 residues. Trimming removed 6 bases at V and 0 bases at J, with 15 bases between. Germline V lookup: CDR1 MDHEN, CDR2 SYDVKM. The CDR3 sequence: CASSWAGPSSYNEQFF. The CDR3 DNA sequence: TGTGCCAGCAGCTGGGCGGGGCCGAGCTCCTACAATGAGCAGTTCTTC.

V usage is TRBV25-1 and J usage is TRBJ2-2; 10 bases fit TRBD2. Unmatched junction bases numbered 10, after V lost 4 bases and J lost 2 bases. The CDR3 consists of 18 residues. CDR1 and CDR2 (germline): MGHDK, SYGVNS. CDR3 nucleotide sequence: TGTGCCAGCAGTGGGCCTAGCGGGAGTAGAAGCAACACCGGGGAGCTGTTTTTT. Translating it yields CASSGPSGSRSNTGELFF. The complete variable domain, with remaining parts taken from reference TRBV25-1 and TRBJ2-2, reads EADIYQTPRYLVIGTGKKITLECSQTMGHDKMYWYQQDPGMELHLIHYSYGVNSTEKGDLSSESTVSRIRTEHFPLTLESARPSHTSQYLCASSGPSGSRSNTGELFFGEGSRLTVL.

The rearrangement links TRBV9 to TRBJ2-3; D gene uncertain. V was pared by 0 bases and J by 0 bases, with 8 bases between. Per the germline V gene, CDR1 is SGDLS and CDR2 is YYNGEE. The CDR3 consists of 15 residues. The CDR3 here is CASSVDGRSTDTQYF. In nucleotides, the CDR3 is TGTGCCAGCAGCGTAGACGGCAGAAGCACAGATACGCAGTATTTT.

The CDR3 loop is CASSEGGGNQPQHF. In nucleotides, the CDR3 is TGCGCCAGCAGTGAGGGGGGCGGGAATCAGCCCCAGCATTTT. V usage is TRBV5-1 and J usage is TRBJ1-5; perhaps TRBD1 as D (6 bases). Trimming left V 5 bases short and J 4 bases short, with 13 bases between. CDR3 length equals 14 residues. CDR1 and CDR2 (germline): SGHRS, YFSETQ.

The gene calls are TRBV7-8 and TRBJ1-2, with 8 positions matching TRBD1. The trim removed 5 bases at V and 5 bases at J, leaving 13 bases unmatched. The CDR3 is made up of 16 amino acids. Germline V gives CDR1 SGHVS, CDR2 FQNEAQ. DNA for the CDR3: TGTGCCAGCAGCCACGGGACAGGCCCCGAGATATATGGCTACACCTTC. The encoded protein is CASSHGTGPEIYGYTF.

The table lists this clone with a count of one. V gene TRBV4-1 combines with J gene TRBJ2-5; maybe TRBD2 (6 bases). The germline V and J ends were trimmed by 5 bases and 2 bases, with 12 bases remaining between them. The CDR3 extends over 14 amino acids. Germline V lookup: CDR1 MGHRA, CDR2 YSYEKL. The CDR3 sequence: CASSEHGGQETQYF. In nucleotides, the CDR3 is TGCGCCAGCAGCGAGCATGGGGGGCAAGAGACCCAGTACTTC.

The gene calls are TRBV6-1 and TRBJ2-1; either TRBD1 or TRBD2 may fit D (7 bases each). This CDR3 comprises 18 residues. The V and J ends lost 4 bases and 4 bases respectively, with 23 bases between them. Germline CDR1 and CDR2: MNHNS and SASEGT. The CDR3 is CASSAWGGGLRIYNEQFF. CDR3 nucleotide sequence: TGTGCCAGCAGTGCCTGGGGAGGGGGCTTAAGGATTTACAATGAGCAGTTCTTC.

This clone came up once. The rearrangement joins TRBV27 to TRBJ1-1; 11 bases map to TRBD1. In germline, CDR1 is MNHEY, CDR2 SMNVEV (reference sequence). The CDR3 totals 16 residues. V lost 5 bases, J lost 4 bases, and 9 bases stayed unmatched. As DNA, the CDR3 is TGTGCCAGCAGTCTCAATCCCGGGACAGGGGGCACTGAAGCTTTCTTT. Amino acids: CASSLNPGTGGTEAFF.

This clone was detected only once. The chain links TRBV15 to TRBJ2-3; D might be TRBD1 (6 bases). Trimming cost V 4 bases and J 5 bases, with 16 bases left between them. Germline V gives CDR1 LNHNV, CDR2 YYDKDF (reference sequence). The CDR3 is 15 residues long. In DNA, the CDR3 is TGTGCCACCAGCATCCTCGCCCCAGGGGAAGATACGCAGTATTTT. Encoded protein: CATSILAPGEDTQYF.

The V and J genes are TRBV25-1 and TRBJ1-6; 7 bases match TRBD1. V shed 4 bases and J 7 bases; nucleotides not matched to a gene: 7. The CDR3 sequence is 15 residues long. From germline, CDR1 is MGHDK and CDR2 SYGVNS. CDR3 amino acids: CASSASRGRNSPLHF. For the CDR3, the DNA is TGTGCCAGCAGTGCTTCCAGGGGGAGGAATTCACCCCTCCACTTT.

This sequence joins TRBV28 and TRBJ2-1, with 8 bases fitting TRBD1. CDR3 length: 13 residues. The germline CDR1 and CDR2 sequences are MDHEN and SYDVKM. V dropped 7 bases and J dropped 7; count of bases not matched to a gene: 6. Here the CDR3 DNA reads TGTGCCAGCAATTGGGACAGGCAGAATGAGCAGTTCTTC. The encoded protein is CASNWDRQNEQFF.

This chain links TRBV5-1 with TRBJ1-2; 9 bases map to TRBD1. Trimming removed 1 base from V and 2 bases from J; junction bases left unmatched: 3. Germline CDR1 and CDR2: SGHRS and YFSETQ. This CDR3 comprises 15 residues. Here the CDR3 reads CASSLTGGQNYGYTF. The DNA for the CDR3 is TGCGCCAGCAGCTTGACAGGGGGCCAAAACTATGGCTACACCTTC.

The V and J genes are TRBV7-2 and TRBJ2-6; D assignment may be TRBD1 or TRBD2 (5 bases each). CDR1 is SGHTA, CDR2 FQGNSA, per germline. The V end lost 5 bases, the J end lost 2 bases, and 10 bases lay between the germline ends. The CDR3 spans 15 residues. In nucleotides, the CDR3 is TGTGCCAGCAGCCCCATGGGGGCTGGGGCCAACGTCCTGACTTTC. It encodes CASSPMGAGANVLTF.

The chain uses TRBV27 and TRBJ1-2; weak D call: TRBD1 (5 bases). The CDR3 is 14 amino acids. Deletions cut 2 bases from V and 8 bases from J, with 15 bases between. Germline V gene lookup returns CDR1 MNHEY and CDR2 SMNVEV (reference sequence). The CDR3 DNA follows: TGTGCCAGCAGTTTAAGGGCAGGGTCGGAAGGCTACACCTTC. It is translated as CASSLRAGSEGYTF.

V and J are TRBV11-2 and TRBJ2-5; D might be TRBD1 (5 bases). The CDR3 covers 14 residues. Between the trimmed V and J ends, which lost 5 bases and 1 base, there was a span of 11 bases. Germline values: CDR1 SGHAT, CDR2 FQNNGV. Here the CDR3 reads CASSGGQLQETQYF. CDR3 nucleotide sequence: TGTGCCAGCAGCGGTGGACAACTCCAAGAGACCCAGTACTTC.

For this clone: One junction end does not reproduce the germline sequence, and a read error may be involved. This rearrangement joins TRBV28 to TRBJ2-4; TRBD1 might be the D (6 bases). CDR1 MDHEN and CDR2 SYDVKM come from the germline V gene. The CDR3 contains 14 residues. CDR3 in amino acids: CASRSGTPPPWSHF. Written as DNA, the CDR3 is TGTGCCAGCAGATCCGGGACACCTCCCCCATGGTCGCACTTC.

The chain carries TRBV28 and TRBJ2-2; a possible D gene is TRBD2 (6 bases). Looked up from germline, CDR1 is MDHEN and CDR2 is SYDVKM. The ends were cut back, 2 bases at V and 6 bases at J, with 13 bases in the middle. The length of the CDR3 is 15 residues. Here the CDR3 DNA reads TGTGCCAGCAGTTTAGGGTCCAGGGAGGCCGGGGAGCTGTTTTTT. It codes for CASSLGSREAGELFF.

V gene TRBV2 combines with J gene TRBJ1-3, with D possibly being TRBD1 (5 bases). The germline V gene encodes CDR1 SNHLY and CDR2 FYNNEI. Between the trimmed V and J ends, which lost 4 bases and 1 base, there was a span of 11 bases. This CDR3 is 15 amino acids long. CDR3 coding DNA: TGTGCCAGCAGTGCACAGGCCGGGTCTGGAAACACCATATATTTT. It encodes CASSAQAGSGNTIYF.

The V and J genes are TRBV5-6 and TRBJ1-3; 8 positions match TRBD1. CDR1 is SGHDT and CDR2 is YYEEEE in the germline V gene. The trim removed 4 bases at V and 4 bases at J, leaving 7 bases unmatched. The CDR3 extends over 15 amino acids. This chain's CDR3 is CASSARTGYGNTIYF. The CDR3 nucleotides read TGTGCCAGCAGCGCTCGGACAGGGTACGGAAACACCATATATTTT.

This clone was seen a handful of times. The chain recombines TRBV14 with TRBJ1-2, with D unclear. Per germline, CDR1 SGHDN and CDR2 FVKESK. This CDR3 has 16 amino acids. Trimming removed 4 bases from V and 8 bases from J, with 23 bases in between. For the CDR3, the DNA is TGTGCCAGCAGCCGACTTTCCGGTAAGGGCTGGAGAGGCTACACCTTC. Translating gives CASSRLSGKGWRGYTF.

In its sample, this clone was seen once. The chain links TRBV7-8 to TRBJ2-5; 7 nucleotides agree with TRBD2. Germline assignment: CDR1 SGHVS and CDR2 FQNEAQ. This CDR3 has 16 amino acids. Trimming at V came to 3 bases and at J to 6 bases, leaving 13 bases not matched to a gene. The CDR3 DNA reads TGTGCCAGCAGCTTGGATGGACTAGGGGTCTGGAAGACCCAGTACTTC. Protein sequence: CASSLDGLGVWKTQYF. Drawing the rest from reference TRBV7-8 and TRBJ2-5, the complete variable domain is GAGVSQSPRYKVAKRGQDVALRCDPISGHVSLFWYQQALGQGPEFLTYFQNEAQLDKSGLPSDRFFAERPEGSVSTLKIQRTQQEDSAVYLCASSLDGLGVWKTQYFGPGTRLLVL.

In the case of this clone: A read error may produce the germline difference seen at one junction end. CDR3 loop: CASSLDDSSYNEQFF. Here the CDR3 DNA reads TGTGCTAGCAGCTTGGACGACAGCTCCTACAATGAGCAGTTCTTC. V is TRBV7-7 and J is TRBJ2-1; a weak D match, TRBD1 (5 bases). Looked up from germline, CDR1 is SSHAT and CDR2 is FNYEAQ (reference sequence). The CDR3 spans 15 residues. The full variable domain, completed using reference TRBV7-7 and TRBJ2-1, is GAGVSQSPRYKVTKRGQDVTLRCDPISSHATLYWYQQALGQGPEFLTYFNYEAQPDKSGLPSDRFSAERPEGSISTLTIQRTEQRDSAMYRCASSLDDSSYNEQFFGPGTRLTVL.

This clone appeared once. The chain links TRBV19 to TRBJ2-1; TRBD2 matches at 11 bases. Germline lookup yields CDR1 LNHDA and CDR2 SQIVND (reference sequence). V shed 2 bases and J 10 bases; nucleotides not matched to a gene: 7. The CDR3 length is 15 residues. The CDR3 spells CASSITSGRFNEQFF. The CDR3 DNA is TGTGCCAGTAGTATAACTAGCGGGAGATTCAACGAGCAGTTCTTC.

This clone has a single count. The V and J genes are TRBV4-2 and TRBJ2-1, with a tentative D call TRBD2 (5 bases). Trimming left V 4 bases short and J 0 bases short, with 25 bases between. The CDR3 spans 20 residues. The germline V gene encodes CDR1 LGHNA and CDR2 YNFKEQ. In nucleotides, the CDR3 is TGTGCCAGCAGCCCCCCAGGTGTGCCGACTAAAAAAAGCTCCTACAATGAGCAGTTCTTC. Its protein is CASSPPGVPTKKSSYNEQFF.

CDR3 bases: TGTGCCAGCAGCTTAACGTCGGGTAGCGGGAGCGATGAGCAGTTCTTC. Its protein is CASSLTSGSGSDEQFF. The V gene is TRBV7-3, the J gene TRBJ2-1, with TRBD2 identical over 9 bases. CDR3 size: 16 residues. Germline values: CDR1 SGHTA, CDR2 FQGTGA. Trimming cost V 0 bases and J 8 bases; bases outside gene matches: 8. The whole variable domain, filled in from reference TRBV7-3 and TRBJ2-1, reads GAGVSQTPSNKVTEKGKYVELRCDPISGHTALYWYRQSLGQGPEFLIYFQGTGAADDSGLPNDRFFAVRPEGSVSTLKIQRTERGDSAVYLCASSLTSGSGSDEQFFGPGTRLTVL.

V is TRBV13 and J is TRBJ2-2; D is perhaps TRBD1 or TRBD2 (5 bases each). This CDR3 contains 16 residues. Germline lookup yields CDR1 PRHDT and CDR2 FYEKMQ (reference sequence). The V and J ends lost 4 bases and 3 bases respectively, with 15 bases between them. CDR3 sequence (DNA): TGTGCCAGCAGCTCTACAGGACTTAGGGACACCGGGGAGCTGTTTTTT. Translation gives CASSSTGLRDTGELFF.

The chain employs TRBV9 and TRBJ1-2, with unresolved D. V shed 0 bases and J shed 8 bases, with 20 bases lying between them. Germline CDR1 SGDLS, CDR2 YYNGEE. This CDR3 has 16 amino acids. The CDR3 region has the DNA TGTGCCAGCAGCGTAGAGTTAGGGTCTCCCCTCGACGGCTACACCTTC. This codes for CASSVELGSPLDGYTF.

V usage is TRBV6-5 and J usage is TRBJ1-1, with a weak D call TRBD1 (5 bases). V was pared by 2 bases and J by 4 bases, with 17 bases between. This CDR3 has 16 amino acids. Germline CDR1 reads MNHEY; CDR2 reads SVGAGI. The CDR3 sequence: CASSYDNKAGTTEAFF. CDR3 DNA sequence: TGTGCCAGCAGTTACGACAACAAGGCGGGGACCACTGAAGCTTTCTTT.

The chain joins TRBV5-4 to TRBJ2-1; 8 nucleotides match TRBD2. Germline V CDR1 and CDR2: SGHNT, YYREEE (reference sequence). The V segment lost 4 bases and the J segment 3 bases; nucleotides outside the gene matches: 12. This CDR3 spans 17 amino acids. The CDR3, as DNA: TGTGCCAGCAGCCCGGGCCAATTAGCGGGAAGCTACAATGAGCAGTTCTTC. Protein: CASSPGQLAGSYNEQFF. Supplemented by reference TRBV5-4 and TRBJ2-1, the full variable domain reads ETGVTQSPTHLIKTRGQQVTLRCSSQSGHNTVSWYQQALGQGPQFIFQYYREEENGRGNFPPRFSGLQFPNYSSELNVNALELDDSALYLCASSPGQLAGSYNEQFFGPGTRLTVL.

A single count supports this clone. The chain couples TRBV18 to TRBJ2-1, with D possibly TRBD1 on 6 matching bases. V lost 6 bases to trimming and J lost 0 bases, with 12 bases between them. The germline CDR1 and CDR2 sequences are KGHSH and LQKENI. This CDR3 is built from 15 residues. This CDR3 reads CASSPQGFSYNEQFF. The CDR3 DNA reads as TGTGCCAGCTCTCCCCAGGGGTTCTCCTACAATGAGCAGTTCTTC. The full variable domain, completed using reference TRBV18 and TRBJ2-1, is NAGVMQNPRHLVRRRGQEARLRCSPMKGHSHVYWYRQLPEEGLKFMVYLQKENIIDESGMPKERFSAEFPKEGPSILRIQQVVRGDSAAYFCASSPQGFSYNEQFFGPGTRLTVL.